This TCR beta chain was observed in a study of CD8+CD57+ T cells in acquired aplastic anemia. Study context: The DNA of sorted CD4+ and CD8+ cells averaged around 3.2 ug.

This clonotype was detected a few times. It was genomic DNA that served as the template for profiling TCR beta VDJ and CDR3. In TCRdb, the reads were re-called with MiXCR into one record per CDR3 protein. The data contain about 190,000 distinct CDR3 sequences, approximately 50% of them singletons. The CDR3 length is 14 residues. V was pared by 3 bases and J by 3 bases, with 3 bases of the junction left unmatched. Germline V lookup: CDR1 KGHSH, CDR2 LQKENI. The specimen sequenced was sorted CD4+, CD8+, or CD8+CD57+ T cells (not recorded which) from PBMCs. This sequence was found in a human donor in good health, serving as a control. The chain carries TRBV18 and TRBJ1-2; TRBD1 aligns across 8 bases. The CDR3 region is CASSPLTGDYGYTF. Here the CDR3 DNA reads TGTGCCAGCTCACCTTTGACAGGGGACTATGGCTACACCTTC.